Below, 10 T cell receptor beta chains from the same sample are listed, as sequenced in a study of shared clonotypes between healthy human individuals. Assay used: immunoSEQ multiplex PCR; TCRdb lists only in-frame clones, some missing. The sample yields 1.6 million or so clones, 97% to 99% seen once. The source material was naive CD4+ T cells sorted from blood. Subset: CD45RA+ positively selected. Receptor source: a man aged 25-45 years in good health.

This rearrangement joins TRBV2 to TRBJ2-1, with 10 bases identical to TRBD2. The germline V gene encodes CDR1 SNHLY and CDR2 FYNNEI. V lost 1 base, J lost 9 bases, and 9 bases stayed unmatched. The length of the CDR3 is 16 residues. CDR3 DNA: TGTGCCAGCAGTGAAGGGCTAGCGGGAGTGTTGGGTGAGCAGTTCTTC. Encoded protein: CASSEGLAGVLGEQFF.

The CDR3: CASSLAQTGVYTGELFF. The CDR3 DNA sequence: TGCGCCAGCAGCTTGGCCCAGACAGGGGTATACACCGGGGAGCTGTTTTTT. The V gene is TRBV5-1, the J gene TRBJ2-2, with 8 bases that match TRBD1. V dropped 0 bases and J dropped 3; count of bases not matched to a gene: 7. The CDR3 runs to 17 residues. Germline V gives CDR1 SGHRS, CDR2 YFSETQ.

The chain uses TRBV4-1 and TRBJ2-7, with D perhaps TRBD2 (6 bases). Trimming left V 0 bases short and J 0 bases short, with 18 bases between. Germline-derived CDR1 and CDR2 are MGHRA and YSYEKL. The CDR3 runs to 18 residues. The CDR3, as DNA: TGCGCCAGCAGCCAAGATCGAATTGGGACTCCGAGCTCCTACGAGCAGTACTTC. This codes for CASSQDRIGTPSSYEQYF.

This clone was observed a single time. The CDR3 sequence: CASSSGTSGSGPVTDTQYF. The CDR3 region has the DNA TGTGCCAGCAGCTCCGGGACTAGCGGGAGCGGCCCAGTCACAGATACGCAGTATTTT. V gene TRBV5-6 combines with J gene TRBJ2-3; TRBD2 matches at 14 bases. Germline CDR1 is SGHDT and CDR2 is YYEEEE. Trimming cost V 3 bases and J 2 bases; bases outside gene matches: 11. CDR3 length: 19 amino acids.

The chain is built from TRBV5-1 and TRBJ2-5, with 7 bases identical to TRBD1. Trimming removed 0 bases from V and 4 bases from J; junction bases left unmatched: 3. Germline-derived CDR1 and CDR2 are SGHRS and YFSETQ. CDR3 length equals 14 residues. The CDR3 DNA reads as TGCGCCAGCAGCTTGGAGACAGGGCGAGAGACCCAGTACTTC. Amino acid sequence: CASSLETGRETQYF.

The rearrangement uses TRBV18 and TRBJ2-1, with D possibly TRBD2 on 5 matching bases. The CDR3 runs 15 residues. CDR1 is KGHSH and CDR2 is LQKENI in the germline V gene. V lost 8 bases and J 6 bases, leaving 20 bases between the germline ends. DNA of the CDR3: TGTGCCAGCCCCTCGTCGGGGATTTTGGGCAATGAGCAGTTCTTC. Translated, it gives CASPSSGILGNEQFF.

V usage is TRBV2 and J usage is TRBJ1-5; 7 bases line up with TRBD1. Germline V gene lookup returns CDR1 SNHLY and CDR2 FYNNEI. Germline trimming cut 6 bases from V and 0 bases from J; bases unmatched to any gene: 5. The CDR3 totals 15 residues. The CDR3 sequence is CASRVTGTSNQPQHF. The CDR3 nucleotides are TGTGCCAGCAGGGTGACAGGGACTAGCAATCAGCCCCAGCATTTT.

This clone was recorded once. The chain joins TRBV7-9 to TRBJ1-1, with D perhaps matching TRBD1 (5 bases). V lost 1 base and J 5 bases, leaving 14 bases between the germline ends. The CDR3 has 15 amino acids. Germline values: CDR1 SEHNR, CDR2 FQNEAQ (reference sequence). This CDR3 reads CASSLDSWGETEAFF. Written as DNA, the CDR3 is TGTGCCAGCAGCTTAGACTCTTGGGGCGAAACTGAAGCTTTCTTT. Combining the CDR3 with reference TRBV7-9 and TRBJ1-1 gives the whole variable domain DTGVSQNPRHKITKRGQNVTFRCDPISEHNRLYWYRQTLGQGPEFLTYFQNEAQLEKSRLLSDRFSAERPKGSFSTLEIQRTEQGDSAMYLCASSLDSWGETEAFFGQGTRLTVV.

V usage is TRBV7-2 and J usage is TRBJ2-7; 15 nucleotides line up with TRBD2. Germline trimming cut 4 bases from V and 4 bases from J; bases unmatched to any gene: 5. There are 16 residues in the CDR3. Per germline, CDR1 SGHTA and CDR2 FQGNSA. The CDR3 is CASSWTSGRARYEQYF. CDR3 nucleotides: TGTGCCAGCAGCTGGACTAGCGGGAGGGCCAGGTACGAGCAGTACTTC.

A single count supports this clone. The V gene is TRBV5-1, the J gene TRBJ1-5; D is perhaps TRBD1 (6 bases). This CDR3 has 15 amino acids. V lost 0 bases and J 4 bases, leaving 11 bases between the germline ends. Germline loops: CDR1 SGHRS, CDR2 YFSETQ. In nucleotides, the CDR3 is TGCGCCAGCAGCTTGGCCGGACAGAGAAATCAGCCCCAGCATTTT. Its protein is CASSLAGQRNQPQHF.